This TCR beta chain came from a study of Graves' ophthalmopathy and Graves' hyperthyroidism. The study's findings and limits: A 13-signature model separated ophthalmopathy from stable hyperthyroidism, around 90% sensitivity, around 78% specificity. The blood repertoire also included most expanded thyroid clonotypes above 0.001 frequency.

Amplification of the TCR beta CDR3 regions used RNA transcripts (as template). First-round RT-PCR used HTBI primers; second-round multiplex PCR followed. Using its own MiXCR run on the multiplex PCR reads, TCRdb lists one record per CDR3 protein. This table has 500,000 to 800,000 distinct CDR3 sequences, about two fifths appearing once. Comments on this clonotype: Its specificity is unknown. The DNA is omitted, as the CDR3 cannot be located on it reliably, and the CDR3 follows TCRdb's listing.

Certain patients were not enrolled. These were patients with other autoimmune diseases, uncontrolled infections, pregnancy or lactation. The PBMC fraction was derived from roughly 10 ml of fresh peripheral blood. The CDR3 has 24 residues if both end residues are counted. Germline CDR1 and CDR2: ENHRY and SYGVKD. The rearrangement links TRBV10-3 to TRBJ2-5; TRBD2 was called by the table and not checked on the DNA. This TCR came from an adult man with Graves' ophthalmopathy. Sequencing was carried out using peripheral blood. This chain's CDR3 is CAISEGVTNSPLHFGNGVGETQYF.